This T cell receptor (beta chain) was profiled in a study of blood T cell repertoires in COVID-19. Turning to the study itself: Samples of COVID-19 (acute and convalescent) were obtained from the United States, Italy and Spain. From T cells, B-cell-depleted T cells, or PBMCs came the material, which was cDNA or gDNA.

Original methodology: Amplification with reference gene primers provided the estimates of nucleated cell counts. Clones were read by immunoSEQ multiplex PCR, and TCRdb kept only the in-frame ones, dropping some. The V and J calls and clone size were taken over from that table, and D and trimming were inferred from the DNA. The sample carries roughly 26,000 clones, roughly 88% recorded once. This CDR3 comprises 15 residues. The germline V gene encodes CDR1 LNHDA and CDR2 SQIVND (reference sequence). The V end was cut by 3 bases, the J end by 8 bases, with 19 bases between. The receptor's source is a man in his sixties or seventies with acute or convalescent COVID-19. This sequence joins TRBV19 and TRBJ1-2, with a tentative D call TRBD1 (6 bases). Sequencing was done on a sample of peripheral blood. The DNA of the CDR3 is TGTGCCAGTAGTATTAGGACAGCGGGGCGTGGGGGCTACACCTTC. Translation: CASSIRTAGRGGYTF.